This section outlines one T cell receptor beta chain sequence together with its context. It was with a sample-barcoded 5' primer and a J-beta primer mix that a second PCR of roughly 7 to 12 cycles was run. TCRdb re-derived calls from the 5' RACE reads in MiXCR, one entry per CDR3 protein. The top ten hold 20% to 25% of the sample, which has roughly 790,000 distinct CDR3 sequences, roughly 41% seen once. Germline CDR1 is KGHSH and CDR2 is LQKENI. This CDR3 is 14 amino acids long. Unmatched junction bases numbered 8, after V lost 8 bases and J lost 8 bases. These data come from a study of blood T cells in healthy people across ages. Caucasian, healthy and from Russia, the donors were aged between about 6 and 90. Per-sample PBMC isolation yielded at least 6.5 million cells. Extracted total RNA amounted to at least 5.5 micrograms for each sample.

This TCR came from a woman aged 60-75 years in good health. The chain employs TRBV18 and TRBJ2-1, with TRBD1 identical over 11 bases. Sequencing was carried out using blood. This CDR3 is CASAPGQGVDEQFF. The CDR3 region has the DNA TGTGCCAGCGCCCCGGGACAGGGGGTCGATGAGCAGTTCTTC.